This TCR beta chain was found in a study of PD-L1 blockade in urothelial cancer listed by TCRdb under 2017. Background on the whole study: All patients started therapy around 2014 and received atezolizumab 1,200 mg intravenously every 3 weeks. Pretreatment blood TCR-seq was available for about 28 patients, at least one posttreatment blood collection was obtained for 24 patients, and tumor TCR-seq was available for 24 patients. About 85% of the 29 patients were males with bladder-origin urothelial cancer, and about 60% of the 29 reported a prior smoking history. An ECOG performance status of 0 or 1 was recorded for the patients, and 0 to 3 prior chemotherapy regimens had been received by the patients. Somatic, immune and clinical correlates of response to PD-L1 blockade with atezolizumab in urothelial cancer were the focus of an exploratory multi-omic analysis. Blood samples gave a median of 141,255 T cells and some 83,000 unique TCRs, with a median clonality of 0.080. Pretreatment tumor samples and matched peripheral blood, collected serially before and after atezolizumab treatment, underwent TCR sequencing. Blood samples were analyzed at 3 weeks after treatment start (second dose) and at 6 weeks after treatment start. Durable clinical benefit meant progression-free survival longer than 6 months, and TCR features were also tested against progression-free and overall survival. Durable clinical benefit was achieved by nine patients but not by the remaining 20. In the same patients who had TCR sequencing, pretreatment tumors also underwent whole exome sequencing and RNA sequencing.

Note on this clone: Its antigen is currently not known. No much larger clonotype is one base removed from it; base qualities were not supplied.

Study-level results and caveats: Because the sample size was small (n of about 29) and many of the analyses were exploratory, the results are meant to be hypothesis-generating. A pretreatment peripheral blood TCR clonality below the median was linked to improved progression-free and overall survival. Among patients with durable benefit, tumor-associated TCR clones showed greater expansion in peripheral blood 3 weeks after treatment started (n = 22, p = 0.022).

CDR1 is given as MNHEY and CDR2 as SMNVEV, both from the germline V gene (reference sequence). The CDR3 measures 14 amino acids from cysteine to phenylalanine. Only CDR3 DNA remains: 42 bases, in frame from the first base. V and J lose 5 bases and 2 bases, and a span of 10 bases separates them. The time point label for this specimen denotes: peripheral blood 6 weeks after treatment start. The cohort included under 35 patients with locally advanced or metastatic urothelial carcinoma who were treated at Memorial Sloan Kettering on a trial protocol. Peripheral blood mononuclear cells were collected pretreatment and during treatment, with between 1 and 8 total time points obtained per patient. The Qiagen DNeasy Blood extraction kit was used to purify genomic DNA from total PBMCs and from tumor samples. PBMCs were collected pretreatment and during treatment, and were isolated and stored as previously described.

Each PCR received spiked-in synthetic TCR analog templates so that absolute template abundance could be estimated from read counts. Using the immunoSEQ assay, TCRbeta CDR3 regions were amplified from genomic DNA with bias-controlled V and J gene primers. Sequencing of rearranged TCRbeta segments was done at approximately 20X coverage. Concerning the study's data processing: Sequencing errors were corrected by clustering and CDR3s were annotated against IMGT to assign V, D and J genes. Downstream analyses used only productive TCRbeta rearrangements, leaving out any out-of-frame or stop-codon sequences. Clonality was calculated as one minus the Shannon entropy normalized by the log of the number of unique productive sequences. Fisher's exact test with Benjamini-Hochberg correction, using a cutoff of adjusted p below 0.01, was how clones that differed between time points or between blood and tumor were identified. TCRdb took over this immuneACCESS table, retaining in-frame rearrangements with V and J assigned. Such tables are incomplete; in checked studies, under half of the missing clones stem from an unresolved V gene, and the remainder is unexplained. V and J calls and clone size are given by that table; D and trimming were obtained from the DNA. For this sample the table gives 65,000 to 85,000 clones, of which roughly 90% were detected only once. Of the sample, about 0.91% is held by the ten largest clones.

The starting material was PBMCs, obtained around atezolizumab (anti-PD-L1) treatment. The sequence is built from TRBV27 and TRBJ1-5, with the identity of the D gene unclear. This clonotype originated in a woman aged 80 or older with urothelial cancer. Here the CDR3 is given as CASSPSQGNQPQHF. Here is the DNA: TGTGCCAGCAGTCCCTCCCAGGGCAATCAGCCCCAGCATTTT.